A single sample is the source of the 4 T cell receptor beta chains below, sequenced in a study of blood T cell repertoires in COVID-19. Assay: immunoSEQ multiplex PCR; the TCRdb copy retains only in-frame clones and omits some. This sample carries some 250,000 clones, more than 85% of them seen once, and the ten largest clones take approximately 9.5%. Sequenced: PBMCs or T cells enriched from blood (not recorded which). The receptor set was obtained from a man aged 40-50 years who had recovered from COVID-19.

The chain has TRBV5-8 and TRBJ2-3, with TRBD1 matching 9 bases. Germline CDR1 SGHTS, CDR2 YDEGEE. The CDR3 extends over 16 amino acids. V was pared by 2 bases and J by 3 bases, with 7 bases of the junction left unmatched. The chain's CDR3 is CASSFMTGGGTDTQYF. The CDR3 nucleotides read TGTGCCAGCAGCTTTATGACAGGGGGGGGGACAGATACGCAGTATTTT.

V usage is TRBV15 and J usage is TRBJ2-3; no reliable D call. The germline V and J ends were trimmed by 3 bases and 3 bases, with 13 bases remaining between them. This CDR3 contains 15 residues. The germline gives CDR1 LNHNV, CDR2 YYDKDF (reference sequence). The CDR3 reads CATSSGWAATDTQYF. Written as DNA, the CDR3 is TGTGCCACCAGCAGTGGGTGGGCTGCTACAGATACGCAGTATTTT.

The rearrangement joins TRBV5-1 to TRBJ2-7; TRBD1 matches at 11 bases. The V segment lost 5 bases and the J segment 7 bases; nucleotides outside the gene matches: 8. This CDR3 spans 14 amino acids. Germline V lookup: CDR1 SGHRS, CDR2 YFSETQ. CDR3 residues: CASRPDRGREEQYF. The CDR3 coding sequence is TGCGCCAGCAGGCCGGACAGGGGGCGGGAGGAGCAGTACTTC.

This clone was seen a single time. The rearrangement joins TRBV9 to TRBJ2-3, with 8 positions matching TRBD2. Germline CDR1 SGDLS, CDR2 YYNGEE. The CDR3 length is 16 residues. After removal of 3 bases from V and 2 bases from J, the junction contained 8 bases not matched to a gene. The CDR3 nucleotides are TGTGCCAGCAGCGCGGGTGAGCGGGGGACCACAGATACGCAGTATTTT. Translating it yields CASSAGERGTTDTQYF.